This T cell receptor (beta chain) was retrieved from a study of T-cell reconstitution after alpha-beta-depleted transplantation in children. Germline CDR1 SGHTA, CDR2 FQGNSA. V was clipped by 5 bases and J by 3 bases, with 12 bases between them. The CDR3 is made up of 14 amino acids. This clonotype was detected many times. Preparation of the TCRbeta library involved a method that used unique molecular identifiers. MiXCR, applied by TCRdb to the PCR reads, yields one record per CDR3 protein. The sample has about 230,000 distinct CDR3 sequences, more than 7.5% seen once; the top ten hold approximately 4.7%.

The sample in question was PBMCs from the stem cell graft donor, obtained from the stem cell graft. The sequence was collected from a human donor who donated a stem cell graft to a child with SCID. The chain employs TRBV7-2 and TRBJ2-3; D is unclear. The CDR3, as DNA: TGTGCCAGCAGCCGTGAGACGCCGACAGATACGCAGTATTTT. It is translated as CASSRETPTDTQYF.